A selection of T cell receptor beta chains follows, all from one sample in a study of immune cell composition in non-small cell lung cancer. The data were produced by immunoSEQ multiplex PCR, yet TCRdb's version contains in-frame clones alone and is incomplete. The table lists 9,500 to 10,000 clones, 60% to 80% of them singletons. The specimen sequenced was lung tumor tissue. The receptors shown here come from a human donor with non-small cell lung cancer. The CDR3 runs from the conserved cysteine through the conserved F or W. D genes are given only for firm matches. A clone size is listed for some rows: how often the clone was seen (once, few, many), or a class if it is expanded.

CDR3 DNA	CDR3 protein	V gene	J gene	clone size	D gene
TGTGCCAGCAGCTCGGACAGGTTCTACGAGCAGTACTTC	CASSSDRFYEQYF	TRBV11-3	TRBJ2-7	few	TRBD1
TGTGCCAGCAGTCAGGCGTCGGGATGGGGGCCCCGGAGGAACAATGAGCAGTTCTTC	CASSQASGWGPRRNNEQFF	TRBV7-6	TRBJ2-1	NA	NA
TGTGCCAGTAGTATCTTTTCAGTGGCTGGGATGGGCTCCCGCGGCGGGGCCAACGTCCTGACTTTC	CASSIFSVAGMGSRGGANVLTF	TRBV19	TRBJ2-6	NA	NA
TGTGCCAGCAGTTGGGGACTGAGCTACGAGCAGTACTTC	CASSWGLSYEQYF	TRBV28	TRBJ2-7	medium-sized	NA
TGTGCCAGCAGCGCCCCGGGACTAGCAACAGATACGCAGTATTTT	CASSAPGLATDTQYF	TRBV5-8	TRBJ2-3	NA	TRBD2
TGTGCCAGCAGCCCGACAGGTTTCTACGAGCAGTACTTC	CASSPTGFYEQYF	TRBV5-1	TRBJ2-7	NA	NA
TGTGCCAGCAGCTATACAACAGGAGCAAGCACAGATACGCAGTATTTT	CASSYTTGASTDTQYF	TRBV7-3	TRBJ2-3	NA	NA
TGTGCCAGCAGTTTGGTGTCCGTTGAGACCCAGTACTTC	CASSLVSVETQYF	TRBV28	TRBJ2-5	few	NA
TGTGCCAGCAGTGAAGCGGGGGTTAGGAACACTGAAGCTTTCTTT	CASSEAGVRNTEAFF	TRBV2	TRBJ1-1	NA	NA
TGTGCCAGCAGTTGGAGAGAAGGAGATACGCAGTATTTT	CASSWREGDTQYF	TRBV6-5	TRBJ2-3	NA	NA
TGCGCCAGCAGCAAGGAGGTTAACAGGGCCATGAACACTGAAGCTTTCTTT	CASSKEVNRAMNTEAFF	TRBV5-1	TRBJ1-1	NA	NA
TGTGCCAGCAGCTTAGGCCCCCTGTCGACGGACGCCCCCGGGGAGCTGTTTTTT	CASSLGPLSTDAPGELFF	TRBV11-2	TRBJ2-2	NA	NA